The clone carrying this T cell receptor beta chain showed up many times. The sample's time point: healthy volunteer bleed at 2 weeks. Total RNA extraction was carried out from unfractionated whole blood. These data originate in a study of human T cells and chemical hapten exposure. TCRdb passed the RACE reads through MiXCR, listing each CDR3 protein once. This sample has around 130,000 distinct CDR3 sequences, with approximately 9% found just once. The CDR3 consists of 11 residues. V gave up 5 bases and J gave up 9 bases, with 8 bases separating them. Germline V gene lookup returns CDR1 MNHEY and CDR2 SVGEGT.

The sequence came from a male donor in good health. Some clones in this sample may be carry-over from other donors' samples. The chain uses TRBV6-2 or TRBV6-3 and TRBJ2-1; a possible D gene is TRBD2 (6 bases). The sequenced material came from whole blood. The CDR3: CASSQGGEQFF. In nucleotides, the CDR3 is TGTGCCAGCAGTCAGGGAGGTGAGCAGTTCTTC.